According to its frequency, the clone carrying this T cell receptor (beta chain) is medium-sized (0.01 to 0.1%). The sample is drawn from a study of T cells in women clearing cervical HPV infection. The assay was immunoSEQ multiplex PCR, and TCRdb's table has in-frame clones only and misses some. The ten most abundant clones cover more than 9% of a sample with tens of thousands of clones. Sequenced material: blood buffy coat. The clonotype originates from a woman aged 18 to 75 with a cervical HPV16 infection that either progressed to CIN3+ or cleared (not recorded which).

Incomplete CDR3 DNA: TGTGCCAGCAGCCCTCGACAGGGGGCAAGGAATACG. Translation: CASSPRQGARNT. From start to end, the CDR3 is CASSPRQGARNTQYF. V and J are TRBV7-2 and TRBJ2-3; 10 nucleotides line up with TRBD1. Sequencing ends 3 residues short of the CDR3 end; the germline J gene provides the rest. Trimming removed 5 bases from V and 7 bases from J; junction bases left unmatched: 9. The CDR3 is made up of 15 amino acids. The germline V gene encodes CDR1 SGHTA and CDR2 FQGNSA.